This is a list of T cell receptor beta chains from one sample in a study of memory CD4+ T cells and cytomegalovirus serostatus. TCRdb's table, derived via immunoSEQ multiplex PCR, lists solely in-frame clones and lacks some. This sample carries roughly 45,000 clones, 60% to 80% of them seen once, and the ten largest clones take approximately 1%. The sample comprised memory CD4+ T cells from blood. The receptors derive from an adult in good health and CMV-seronegative. The CDR3 runs from the conserved cysteine through the conserved F or W. Fields, in order: J gene, clone size, CDR3 length, V gene, D gene, CDR3 protein, CDR3 DNA. D genes are given only for firm matches. The size entry is marked missing in some rows and otherwise reads once, few, many or a size class.

j_call: TRBJ1-2
clone_size: once
cdr3_length: 16
v_call: TRBV28
d_call: NA
cdr3_aa: CASSLLQEDGYYGYTF
cdr3_nt: TGTGCTAGCAGTTTACTCCAGGAGGACGGGTACTATGGCTACACCTTC

j_call: TRBJ2-7
clone_size: NA
cdr3_length: 22
v_call: TRBV2
d_call: NA
cdr3_aa: CAAQGVDRDDSSSQRGAYEQYF
cdr3_nt: TGTGCCGCCCAGGGGGTCGACAGGGACGATTCCTCGTCTCAAAGGGGGGCCTACGAGCAGTACTTC

j_call: TRBJ2-6
clone_size: few
cdr3_length: 14
v_call: TRBV7-2
d_call: NA
cdr3_aa: CASGSSSGANVLTF
cdr3_nt: TGTGCCAGCGGGTCGAGCTCTGGGGCCAACGTCCTGACTTTC

j_call: TRBJ1-6
clone_size: NA
cdr3_length: 15
v_call: TRBV19
d_call: NA
cdr3_aa: CASSSYIQGGAPLHF
cdr3_nt: TGTGCCAGTAGTTCCTATATACAGGGTGGCGCACCCCTCCACTTT

j_call: TRBJ1-1
clone_size: NA
cdr3_length: 15
v_call: TRBV9
d_call: TRBD1
cdr3_aa: CASSSPTGVNTEAFF
cdr3_nt: TGTGCCAGCAGCTCCCCGACAGGGGTGAACACTGAAGCTTTCTTT

j_call: TRBJ1-4
clone_size: NA
cdr3_length: 13
v_call: TRBV7-3
d_call: TRBD1
cdr3_aa: CASSVDRGEKLFF
cdr3_nt: TGTGCCAGCAGCGTCGACAGGGGGGAAAAACTGTTTTTT

j_call: TRBJ2-3
clone_size: NA
cdr3_length: 12
v_call: TRBV30
d_call: NA
cdr3_aa: CAWRHFTDTQYF
cdr3_nt: TGTGCCTGGAGACACTTCACAGATACGCAGTATTTT

j_call: TRBJ1-4
clone_size: NA
cdr3_length: 14
v_call: TRBV12-2
d_call: NA
cdr3_aa: CASRLRATNEKLFF
cdr3_nt: TGTGCAAGTCGCTTGAGAGCAACTAATGAAAAACTGTTTTTT

j_call: TRBJ2-7
clone_size: few
cdr3_length: 14
v_call: TRBV5-1
d_call: NA
cdr3_aa: CASSPGTPTYEQYF
cdr3_nt: TGCGCCAGCAGCCCAGGGACACCCACCTACGAGCAGTACTTC

j_call: TRBJ2-3
clone_size: NA
cdr3_length: 15
v_call: TRBV11-2
d_call: NA
cdr3_aa: CASSLAGVRTDTQYF
cdr3_nt: TGTGCCAGCAGCTTAGCAGGCGTTCGCACAGATACGCAGTATTTT

j_call: TRBJ2-7
clone_size: medium-sized
cdr3_length: 16
v_call: TRBV18
d_call: TRBD2
cdr3_aa: CASSPPGPSGSYEQYF
cdr3_nt: TGTGCCAGCTCACCACCGGGGCCTAGCGGATCCTACGAGCAGTACTTC

j_call: TRBJ1-4
clone_size: NA
cdr3_length: 15
v_call: TRBV5-8
d_call: TRBD1
cdr3_aa: CASSYDVGQGRKLFF
cdr3_nt: TGTGCCAGCAGTTATGATGTGGGACAGGGACGAAAACTGTTTTTT

j_call: TRBJ1-6
clone_size: NA
cdr3_length: 14
v_call: TRBV10-3
d_call: NA
cdr3_aa: CAISEAYYNSPLHF
cdr3_nt: TGTGCCATCAGTGAGGCGTACTATAATTCACCCCTCCACTTT

j_call: TRBJ2-2
clone_size: once
cdr3_length: 16
v_call: TRBV19
d_call: NA
cdr3_aa: CASSSISGTLNGELFF
cdr3_nt: TGTGCCAGCTCCTCCATCTCCGGGACACTTAACGGGGAGCTGTTTTTT

j_call: TRBJ1-5
clone_size: NA
cdr3_length: 15
v_call: TRBV18
d_call: NA
cdr3_aa: CASSPSEGSNQPQHF
cdr3_nt: TGTGCCAGCTCACCCTCAGAGGGGAGCAATCAGCCCCAGCATTTT

j_call: TRBJ1-2
clone_size: NA
cdr3_length: 13
v_call: TRBV6-1
d_call: NA
cdr3_aa: CASSPVGFYGYTF
cdr3_nt: TGTGCCAGCAGTCCAGTGGGGTTCTATGGCTACACCTTC

j_call: TRBJ2-7
clone_size: once
cdr3_length: 17
v_call: TRBV7-6
d_call: NA
cdr3_aa: CASSLVGGQGSYYEQYF
cdr3_nt: TGTGCCAGCAGCTTAGTGGGGGGGCAGGGCAGCTACTACGAGCAGTACTTC

j_call: TRBJ2-1
clone_size: once
cdr3_length: 15
v_call: TRBV7-9
d_call: TRBD1
cdr3_aa: CASSSGQGRWDEQFF
cdr3_nt: TGTGCCAGCAGCTCAGGACAGGGCCGATGGGATGAGCAGTTCTTC

j_call: TRBJ1-4
clone_size: few
cdr3_length: 14
v_call: TRBV6-5
d_call: NA
cdr3_aa: CASSYSDGSGKLFF
cdr3_nt: TGTGCCAGCAGTTACTCCGATGGTAGTGGAAAACTGTTTTTT

j_call: TRBJ2-7
clone_size: NA
cdr3_length: 14
v_call: TRBV6-1
d_call: TRBD1
cdr3_aa: CASTQDRAAYEQYF
cdr3_nt: TGTGCCAGCACCCAGGACAGGGCGGCCTACGAGCAGTACTTC

j_call: TRBJ2-7
clone_size: NA
cdr3_length: 13
v_call: TRBV11-2
d_call: NA
cdr3_aa: CASSLDRGDEQYF
cdr3_nt: TGTGCCAGCAGCTTAGATAGAGGGGACGAGCAGTACTTC

j_call: TRBJ2-3
clone_size: NA
cdr3_length: 16
v_call: TRBV4-2
d_call: NA
cdr3_aa: CASSQDGSGARDTQYF
cdr3_nt: TGTGCCAGCAGCCAAGATGGCTCAGGGGCTAGAGATACGCAGTATTTT

j_call: TRBJ2-1
clone_size: NA
cdr3_length: 17
v_call: TRBV7-6
d_call: TRBD2
cdr3_aa: CASIQTSGGAGVNEQFF
cdr3_nt: TGTGCCAGCATCCAGACTAGCGGGGGGGCCGGGGTGAATGAGCAGTTCTTC

j_call: TRBJ2-2
clone_size: NA
cdr3_length: 14
v_call: TRBV7-3
d_call: NA
cdr3_aa: CASRRDTNTGELFF
cdr3_nt: TGTGCCAGCAGACGGGACACAAACACCGGGGAGCTGTTTTTT

j_call: TRBJ1-4
clone_size: NA
cdr3_length: 15
v_call: TRBV7-2
d_call: NA
cdr3_aa: CASSAFSATNEKLFF
cdr3_nt: TGTGCCAGCAGTGCGTTTTCCGCAACTAATGAAAAACTGTTTTTT

j_call: TRBJ2-2
clone_size: NA
cdr3_length: 17
v_call: TRBV5-1
d_call: NA
cdr3_aa: CASSFGVRGPNTGELFF
cdr3_nt: TGCGCCAGCAGCTTTGGGGTGCGGGGCCCGAACACCGGGGAGCTGTTTTTT

j_call: TRBJ1-2
clone_size: NA
cdr3_length: 12
v_call: TRBV28
d_call: NA
cdr3_aa: CASSSTDYGYTF
cdr3_nt: TGTGCCAGCAGTTCGACGGACTATGGCTACACCTTC

j_call: TRBJ2-5
clone_size: NA
cdr3_length: 12
v_call: TRBV7-2
d_call: NA
cdr3_aa: CASSLVQETQYF
cdr3_nt: TGTGCCAGCAGCTTAGTCCAAGAGACCCAGTACTTC

j_call: TRBJ2-3
clone_size: NA
cdr3_length: 16
v_call: TRBV4-1
d_call: TRBD1
cdr3_aa: CASSRAPTGVTDTQYF
cdr3_nt: TGCGCCAGCAGCCGTGCACCCACAGGGGTAACAGATACGCAGTATTTT

j_call: TRBJ1-6
clone_size: NA
cdr3_length: 16
v_call: TRBV7-2
d_call: NA
cdr3_aa: CASSPDRRGANSPLHF
cdr3_nt: TGTGCCAGCAGCCCAGACAGACGAGGGGCCAATTCACCCCTCCACTTT

j_call: TRBJ1-5
clone_size: NA
cdr3_length: 13
v_call: TRBV19
d_call: NA
cdr3_aa: CASSIGGEQPQHF
cdr3_nt: TGTGCCAGTAGTATAGGGGGAGAGCAGCCCCAGCATTTT

j_call: TRBJ1-2
clone_size: NA
cdr3_length: 14
v_call: TRBV5-4
d_call: TRBD1
cdr3_aa: CASSLDRGMGGYTF
cdr3_nt: TGTGCCAGCAGCTTGGACAGGGGGATGGGTGGCTACACCTTC

j_call: TRBJ2-1
clone_size: NA
cdr3_length: 11
v_call: TRBV6-6
d_call: NA
cdr3_aa: CASSWRAEQFF
cdr3_nt: TGTGCCAGCAGTTGGAGGGCCGAGCAGTTCTTC

j_call: TRBJ2-1
clone_size: few
cdr3_length: 15
v_call: TRBV28
d_call: TRBD1
cdr3_aa: CASSPGDRAKNEQFF
cdr3_nt: TGTGCCAGCAGTCCGGGGGACAGGGCAAAGAATGAGCAGTTCTTC

j_call: TRBJ2-7
clone_size: NA
cdr3_length: 15
v_call: TRBV10-1
d_call: NA
cdr3_aa: CASSNPGTVERVWYF
cdr3_nt: TGCGCCAGCAGTAACCCCGGGACAGTCGAGCGGGTGTGGTACTTC

j_call: TRBJ2-5
clone_size: NA
cdr3_length: 13
v_call: TRBV7-3
d_call: NA
cdr3_aa: CARTPGGRETQYF
cdr3_nt: TGTGCCAGGACCCCGGGGGGCCGGGAGACCCAGTACTTC

j_call: TRBJ2-3
clone_size: NA
cdr3_length: 13
v_call: TRBV5-4
d_call: NA
cdr3_aa: CASSFIRTDTQYF
cdr3_nt: TGTGCCAGCAGCTTTATTCGCACAGATACGCAGTATTTT

j_call: TRBJ1-5
clone_size: NA
cdr3_length: 14
v_call: TRBV7-2
d_call: NA
cdr3_aa: CASSIQETNQPQHF
cdr3_nt: TGTGCCAGCAGCATACAGGAAACCAATCAGCCCCAGCATTTT

j_call: TRBJ2-1
clone_size: NA
cdr3_length: 13
v_call: TRBV30
d_call: TRBD1
cdr3_aa: CAWSRDSHNEQFF
cdr3_nt: TGTGCCTGGAGCCGGGACAGCCACAATGAGCAGTTCTTC

j_call: TRBJ2-5
clone_size: few
cdr3_length: 15
v_call: TRBV10-3
d_call: NA
cdr3_aa: CAISDRGSLEETQYF
cdr3_nt: TGTGCCATCAGTGACAGGGGATCCCTCGAAGAGACCCAGTACTTC

j_call: TRBJ1-1
clone_size: NA
cdr3_length: 14
v_call: TRBV7-2
d_call: NA
cdr3_aa: CASSPRRGLAEAFF
cdr3_nt: TGTGCCAGCAGCCCCCGTCGGGGGCTCGCTGAAGCTTTCTTT

j_call: TRBJ1-1
clone_size: few
cdr3_length: 15
v_call: TRBV10-3
d_call: NA
cdr3_aa: CAISEGRAQNTEAFF
cdr3_nt: TGTGCCATCAGTGAGGGGCGGGCCCAAAACACTGAAGCTTTCTTT

j_call: TRBJ2-2
clone_size: NA
cdr3_length: 12
v_call: TRBV27
d_call: NA
cdr3_aa: CASSWGTGELFF
cdr3_nt: TGTGCCAGCAGTTGGGGCACCGGGGAGCTGTTTTTT

j_call: TRBJ2-1
clone_size: NA
cdr3_length: 15
v_call: TRBV28
d_call: TRBD2
cdr3_aa: CASSLVAGGLNEQFF
cdr3_nt: TGTGCCAGCAGTTTAGTGGCGGGGGGGTTGAATGAGCAGTTCTTC

j_call: TRBJ2-3
clone_size: NA
cdr3_length: 15
v_call: TRBV11-3
d_call: TRBD1
cdr3_aa: CASSSGTVDTDTQYF
cdr3_nt: TGTGCCAGCAGCTCCGGGACAGTTGACACAGATACGCAGTATTTT